The rows below give T cell receptor beta chains drawn from one sample of a study of shared clonotypes between healthy human individuals. Libraries were prepared by immunoSEQ multiplex PCR; TCRdb keeps only in-frame clonotypes and omits some of them. The sample records about 1 million clones, approximately 76% being singletons. Sequenced input: memory CD4+ T cells sorted from blood. The receptors originated from a man younger than 30 in good health. The CDR3 runs from the conserved cysteine through the conserved F or W. Fields, in order: clone size, V gene, J gene, CDR3 protein. Rows give clone size only sometimes, using once, few, many, or a class for an expanded clone.

size: NA; V: TRBV12-5; J: TRBJ1-1; CDR3: CASGPSFNTEAFF
size: few; V: TRBV5-1; J: TRBJ1-1; CDR3: CASSLFKTSDTEAFF
size: NA; V: TRBV19; J: TRBJ2-2; CDR3: CASRRGPNTGELFF
size: NA; V: TRBV5-1; J: TRBJ2-2; CDR3: CASKSISNTGELFF
size: NA; V: TRBV4-2; J: TRBJ2-3; CDR3: CASSRYGTSDVTDTQYF
size: once; V: TRBV5-4; J: TRBJ1-6; CDR3: CASSSAGSRHNSPLHF
size: NA; V: TRBV4-3; J: TRBJ2-1; CDR3: CASSQAFSSYNEQFF
size: NA; V: TRBV5-6; J: TRBJ1-6; CDR3: CASSYSYNSPLHF
size: NA; V: TRBV6-5; J: TRBJ2-1; CDR3: CASTYSGTGYNEQFF
size: NA; V: TRBV4-3; J: TRBJ1-4; CDR3: CASSQGQENEKLFF
size: NA; V: TRBV7-9; J: TRBJ2-7; CDR3: CASSSIGSGEQYF
size: NA; V: TRBV30; J: TRBJ1-3; CDR3: CAWSVGTYGGNTIYF
size: NA; V: TRBV6-6; J: TRBJ1-2; CDR3: CASSYEAALLQYTF
size: NA; V: TRBV5-1; J: TRBJ2-7; CDR3: CASSLTGLAGTYEQYF
size: NA; V: TRBV6-1; J: TRBJ2-1; CDR3: CASSERGIEQFF
size: NA; V: TRBV5-1; J: TRBJ2-7; CDR3: CASSFYNEQYF
size: NA; V: TRBV11-2; J: TRBJ2-5; CDR3: CASSPREPGGTQYF
size: NA; V: TRBV5-1; J: TRBJ2-7; CDR3: CASSPSGGGAYEQYF
size: NA; V: TRBV5-1; J: TRBJ1-2; CDR3: CASSLGNTGTSYGYTF
size: NA; V: TRBV29-1; J: TRBJ2-7; CDR3: CSVDSIRAGSDEQYF
size: NA; V: TRBV7-9; J: TRBJ1-2; CDR3: CASSLDRQQGRGYTF
size: NA; V: TRBV7-3; J: TRBJ2-3; CDR3: CASSLGHSTDTQYF
size: NA; V: TRBV7-3; J: TRBJ2-3; CDR3: CASSFGGQQGTYNMDTQYF
size: NA; V: TRBV4-3; J: TRBJ2-2; CDR3: CASSRKWPPSQNTGELFF
size: NA; V: TRBV18; J: TRBJ1-2; CDR3: CASSPPGRSGYTF
size: few; V: TRBV28; J: TRBJ1-2; CDR3: CASTPAGGWGYTF
size: NA; V: TRBV14; J: TRBJ2-5; CDR3: CASSQVVGGWSQETQYF
size: few; V: TRBV29-1; J: TRBJ1-6; CDR3: CSAAGGPNSPLHF
size: many; V: TRBV4-2; J: TRBJ2-7; CDR3: CASSQVGRGVDEQYF
size: NA; V: TRBV10-2; J: TRBJ2-2; CDR3: CASNGQGGGELFF
size: NA; V: TRBV2; J: TRBJ2-2; CDR3: CASSKTSRTGELFF
size: NA; V: TRBV6-5; J: TRBJ1-5; CDR3: CASRGGQLGPQHF
size: NA; V: TRBV11-2; J: TRBJ2-1; CDR3: CASSFAGVMYNEQFF
size: NA; V: TRBV27; J: TRBJ1-5; CDR3: CASTGQGGQPQHF
size: NA; V: TRBV18; J: TRBJ1-6; CDR3: CASSPFPPSGNSPLHF
size: NA; V: TRBV10-3; J: TRBJ2-1; CDR3: CAISPSGMWDNEQFF
size: few; V: TRBV5-6; J: TRBJ2-7; CDR3: CASSLGGQGNQVEQYF
size: NA; V: TRBV9; J: TRBJ1-1; CDR3: CASSADSGTVNTEAFF
size: few; V: TRBV28; J: TRBJ2-7; CDR3: CASSLSFGEQYF
size: NA; V: TRBV5-1; J: TRBJ2-6; CDR3: CASSFATGDGTGANVLTF
size: NA; V: TRBV2; J: TRBJ1-6; CDR3: CANIRDGNNSPLHF
size: NA; V: TRBV5-6; J: TRBJ1-5; CDR3: CASSVGQNQPQHF
size: NA; V: TRBV10-1; J: TRBJ2-7; CDR3: CASSGTGRSYEQYF
size: NA; V: TRBV4-1; J: TRBJ2-5; CDR3: CASSRPGQGETQYF
size: NA; V: TRBV2; J: TRBJ1-4; CDR3: CASRETPRNEKLFF
size: NA; V: TRBV2; J: TRBJ1-5; CDR3: CASSEAARRDQPQHF
size: NA; V: TRBV5-4; J: TRBJ2-6; CDR3: CASSLGRGSSSGANVLTF
size: many; V: TRBV6-4; J: TRBJ1-5; CDR3: CASSLEENQPQHF
size: NA; V: TRBV10-3; J: TRBJ2-2; CDR3: CATSTGSDTGELFF
size: few; V: TRBV10-3; J: TRBJ2-5; CDR3: CAISEGRTGETQYF
size: NA; V: TRBV5-4; J: TRBJ2-5; CDR3: CASSLASGAQETQYF
size: NA; V: TRBV7-2; J: TRBJ1-1; CDR3: CASSLGVQPEAFF
size: NA; V: TRBV7-2; J: NA; CDR3: CASSPDGSYSSYEQYF
size: NA; V: TRBV4-1; J: TRBJ1-1; CDR3: CASSLDRVGTEAFF